Here is one T cell receptor beta chain with its context. Antigen: not known. This entry belongs to a study of cytomegalovirus exposure and HLA in healthy donors. The repertoire was sequenced with immunoSEQ multiplex PCR; TCRdb's copy has only in-frame clones and lacks some. The table includes about 180,000 clones, about 85% detected once. CDR3 length equals 16 residues. Trimming shortened V by 0 bases and J by 4 bases, and 17 bases separated the two germline ends. Germline loops: CDR1 GTSNPN, CDR2 SVGIG (reference sequence). Study-level points and caveats: Generally TCR sequences proved uncommon, though certain public TCRs appeared in numerous donors.

The receptor's source is a man in his late teens or twenties in good health and CMV-seropositive. The V gene is TRBV30, the J gene TRBJ2-3; D may be TRBD2 (5 bases). Input material: PBMCs. CDR3 nucleotide sequence: TGTGCCTGGAGTGTACTGGGCACTAGAGGTGCAGATACGCAGTATTTT. It specifies CAWSVLGTRGADTQYF.